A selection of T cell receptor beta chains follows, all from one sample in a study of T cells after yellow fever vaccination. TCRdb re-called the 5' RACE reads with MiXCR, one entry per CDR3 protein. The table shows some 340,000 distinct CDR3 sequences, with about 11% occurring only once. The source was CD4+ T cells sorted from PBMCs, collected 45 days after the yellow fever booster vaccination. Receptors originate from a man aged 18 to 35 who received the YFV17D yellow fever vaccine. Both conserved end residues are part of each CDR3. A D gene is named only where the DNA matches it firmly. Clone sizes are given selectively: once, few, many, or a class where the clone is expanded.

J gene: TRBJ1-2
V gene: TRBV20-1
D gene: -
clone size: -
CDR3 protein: CSARIGNYGYTF
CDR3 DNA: TGCAGTGCTAGAATTGGGAACTATGGCTACACCTTC

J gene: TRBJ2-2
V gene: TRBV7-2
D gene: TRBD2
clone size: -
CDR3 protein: CASSPGGDGGTGELFF
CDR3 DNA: TGTGCCAGCAGCCCGGGAGGGGACGGGGGAACCGGGGAGCTGTTTTTT

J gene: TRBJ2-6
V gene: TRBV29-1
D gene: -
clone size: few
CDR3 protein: CSVWTAGANVLTF
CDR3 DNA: TGCAGCGTTTGGACAGCTGGGGCCAACGTCCTGACTTTC

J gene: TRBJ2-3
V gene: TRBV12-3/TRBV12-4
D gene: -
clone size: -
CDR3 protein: CASSLFRAAQYF
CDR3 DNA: TGTGCCAGCAGTTTGTTTCGGGCGGCGCAGTATTTT

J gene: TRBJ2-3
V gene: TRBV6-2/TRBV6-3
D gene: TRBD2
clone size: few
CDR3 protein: CASSYLAGRWIYTQYF
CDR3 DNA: TGTGCCAGCAGTTATTTAGCGGGGAGGTGGATATATACGCAGTATTTT

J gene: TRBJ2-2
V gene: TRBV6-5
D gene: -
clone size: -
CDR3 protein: CASSYGPTGELFF
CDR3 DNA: TGTGCCAGCAGTTACGGTCCCACCGGGGAGCTGTTTTTT

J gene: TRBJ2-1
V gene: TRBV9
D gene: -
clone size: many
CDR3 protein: CASSEGSPYNEQFF
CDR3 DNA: TGTGCCAGCAGCGAGGGCTCTCCCTACAATGAGCAGTTCTTC

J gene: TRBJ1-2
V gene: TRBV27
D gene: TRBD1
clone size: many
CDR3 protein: CASSRGQGVGGYTF
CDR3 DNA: TGTGCCAGCAGTAGGGGACAGGGGGTTGGAGGCTACACCTTC

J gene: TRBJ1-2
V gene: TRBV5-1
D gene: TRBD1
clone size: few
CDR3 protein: CASSSRQGALAGGYTF
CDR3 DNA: TGCGCCAGCAGTTCCCGACAGGGCGCCCTCGCCGGTGGCTACACCTTC

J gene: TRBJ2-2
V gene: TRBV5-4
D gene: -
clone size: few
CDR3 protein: CASSPTGTSSNTGELFF
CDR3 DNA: TGTGCCAGCAGTCCCACCGGGACCAGTTCGAACACCGGGGAGCTGTTTTTT

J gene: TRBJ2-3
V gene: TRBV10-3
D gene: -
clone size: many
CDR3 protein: CAINSGTSTDTQYF
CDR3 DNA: TGTGCCATCAACTCGGGAACTAGCACAGATACGCAGTATTTT

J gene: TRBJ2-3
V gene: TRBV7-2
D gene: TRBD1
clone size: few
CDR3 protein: CASSLFLTGEGDTQYF
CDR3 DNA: TGTGCCAGCAGCTTATTCCTGACAGGGGAAGGAGATACGCAGTATTTT

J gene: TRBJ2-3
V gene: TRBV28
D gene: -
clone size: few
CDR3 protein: CASGEGQWDRDTQYF
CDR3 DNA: TGTGCCAGCGGCGAAGGACAGTGGGACCGGGATACGCAGTATTTT

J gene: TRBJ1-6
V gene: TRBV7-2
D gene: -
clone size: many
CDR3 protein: CASSQTRVRDSPLHF
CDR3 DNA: TGTGCCAGCAGCCAAACCAGGGTACGGGATTCACCCCTCCACTTT

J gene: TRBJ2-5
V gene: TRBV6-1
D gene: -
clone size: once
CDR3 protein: CASSADSGGETQYF
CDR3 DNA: TGTGCCAGCAGCGCTGACAGCGGTGGAGAGACCCAGTACTTC

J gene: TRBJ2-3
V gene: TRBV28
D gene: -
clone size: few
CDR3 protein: CASTEVWTDTQYF
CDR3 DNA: TGTGCCAGCACTGAAGTTTGGACAGATACGCAGTATTTT

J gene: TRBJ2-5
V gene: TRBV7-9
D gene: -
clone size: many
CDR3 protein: CASSLTEIQETQYF
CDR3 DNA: TGTGCCAGCAGCCTAACAGAGATCCAAGAGACCCAGTACTTC